These T cell receptor beta chains were read from a single sample in a study of neurological immune-mediated disorders. TCRdb re-called the 5' RACE reads with MiXCR, one entry per CDR3 protein. This table has some 38,000 distinct CDR3 sequences, 8.5% to 14% appearing once. Sequencing used PBMCs. The receptors come from a man in his sixties with HTLV-1-associated myelopathy (HAM/TSP). The CDR3 runs from the conserved cysteine through the conserved F or W. The order of the fields is J gene, V gene, clone size, D gene, CDR3 protein, CDR3 DNA. The D gene is left open where the match is weak. For some rows the clone size is stated as once, few or many, or as a class when expanded; others skip it.

TRBJ2-2 | TRBV19 | many | NA | CACGQGSLAGELFF | TGTGCCTGCGGGCAGGGTAGTTTGGCCGGGGAGCTGTTTTTT
TRBJ1-2 | TRBV7-2 | many | NA | CASSAPGDYGYTF | TGTGCCAGCAGCGCCCCAGGGGACTATGGCTACACCTTC
TRBJ1-3 | TRBV10-2 | many | TRBD1 | CASRAGTGSSSGNTIYF | TGCGCCAGCAGGGCCGGGACAGGTTCCTCCTCTGGAAACACCATATATTTT
TRBJ2-6 | TRBV18 | many | NA | CASSPLEGRFSGANVLTF | TGTGCCAGCTCACCTTTAGAGGGACGGTTCTCTGGGGCCAACGTCCTGACTTTC
TRBJ1-5 | TRBV5-1 | many | NA | CASSLEGGGGQPQHF | TGCGCCAGCAGCTTGGAAGGAGGGGGTGGTCAGCCCCAGCATTTT
TRBJ2-7 | TRBV12-3/TRBV12-4 | medium-sized | TRBD2 | CASSFREGYEQYF | TGTGCCAGCAGTTTCAGGGAGGGCTACGAGCAGTACTTC
TRBJ1-2 | TRBV3-1 | many | NA | CASSRTERHGYTF | TGTGCCAGCTCTAGGACAGAACGTCATGGCTACACCTTC
TRBJ2-2 | TRBV6-4 | NA | TRBD1 | CASSDTDRGIGELFF | TGTGCCAGCAGTGACACCGACAGGGGCATCGGGGAGCTGTTTTTT
TRBJ2-1 | TRBV30 | many | TRBD1 | CAWSFREGQSYNEQFF | TGTGCCTGGAGTTTCCGAGAGGGACAGTCCTACAATGAGCAGTTCTTC
TRBJ1-2 | TRBV2 | many | NA | CASSPGGPANYGYTF | TGTGCCAGCAGTCCGGGAGGGCCAGCTAACTATGGCTACACCTTC
TRBJ1-6 | TRBV5-1 | many | TRBD1 | CASSLDTGGNSPLHF | TGCGCCAGCAGCTTGGACACAGGGGGTAATTCACCCCTCCACTTT
TRBJ1-1 | TRBV11-3 | NA | NA | CASSSFLGRNTEAFF | TGTGCCAGCAGCAGTTTTTTGGGCAGAAACACTGAAGCTTTCTTT
TRBJ2-3 | TRBV5-1 | many | NA | CASSWTGERMYTQYF | TGCGCCAGCAGCTGGACGGGAGAGCGCATGTATACGCAGTATTTT
TRBJ1-6 | TRBV5-1 | many | NA | CASSPWGDTDNSPLHF | TGCGCCAGCAGCCCGTGGGGAGACACAGATAATTCACCCCTCCACTTT
TRBJ2-3 | TRBV5-1 | many | TRBD2 | CASSGAGGPADTQYF | TGCGCCAGCAGCGGAGCGGGAGGGCCGGCAGATACGCAGTATTTT
TRBJ1-6 | TRBV6-1 | many | NA | CASSEGYNSPLHF | TGTGCCAGCAGTGAAGGTTATAATTCACCCCTCCACTTT
TRBJ2-3 | TRBV19 | many | NA | CASSIFRSPSTDTQYF | TGTGCCAGTAGTATTTTTCGGTCTCCTAGCACAGATACGCAGTATTTT
TRBJ1-5 | TRBV19 | many | NA | CASRPLAVDQPQHF | TGTGCCAGTAGACCGCTAGCAGTCGATCAGCCCCAGCATTTT
TRBJ2-5 | TRBV5-1 | NA | NA | CASSLTWETQNF | TGCGCCAGCAGCCTCACATGGGAGACCCAGAACTTT
TRBJ2-1 | TRBV5-1 | many | NA | CASSLRGAGEQFF | TGCGCCAGCAGCTTGCGAGGGGCCGGTGAGCAGTTCTTC
TRBJ1-6 | TRBV6-5 | many | NA | CASSPVTGTPYNSPLHF | TGTGCCAGCAGTCCCGTAACAGGGACCCCCTATAATTCACCCCTCCACTTT
TRBJ2-3 | TRBV20-1 | many | TRBD2 | CSASRLAGHSGTDTQYF | TGCAGTGCTAGTCGACTAGCGGGGCACTCAGGCACAGATACGCAGTATTTT
TRBJ2-3 | TRBV5-1 | NA | TRBD2 | CASSSGTRGSLRADTPYF | TGCGCCAGCAGCTCCGGGACTAGAGGGAGTCTCCGTGCAGATACGCCGTATTTT
TRBJ2-3 | TRBV3-1 | many | NA | CASSRTSTDTQYF | TGTGCCAGCAGCAGAACTAGCACAGATACGCAGTATTTT
TRBJ2-7 | TRBV29-1 | many | TRBD1 | CSVDGQGSSYEQYF | TGCAGCGTTGATGGACAGGGGAGCTCCTACGAGCAGTACTTC
TRBJ2-2 | TRBV10-3 | many | TRBD1 | CAISETGGASGELFF | TGTGCCATCAGTGAGACAGGGGGCGCATCCGGGGAGCTGTTTTTT
TRBJ2-5 | TRBV20-1 | many | NA | CSARDRVVGQTILTQYF | TGCAGTGCTAGAGATAGGGTTGTAGGTCAGACCATTTTGACCCAGTACTTC
TRBJ2-1 | TRBV5-1 | many | NA | CASSLLGGSANEQFF | TGCGCCAGCAGCTTGCTGGGAGGCTCGGCCAATGAGCAGTTCTTC
TRBJ2-7 | TRBV5-1 | NA | TRBD2 | CASCREGLDEQYF | TGCGCCAGCTGCCGGGAGGGCCTAGACGAGCAGTACTTC
TRBJ1-1 | TRBV6-5 | many | TRBD1 | CASSSGTGVTEAFF | TGTGCCAGCAGTTCGGGGACAGGGGTCACTGAAGCTTTCTTT
TRBJ2-3 | TRBV5-1 | many | NA | CASSLDMSADPTDTQYF | TGCGCCAGCAGCTTGGATATGTCGGCGGACCCCACAGATACGCAGTATTTT
TRBJ1-4 | TRBV5-1 | many | NA | CASSTSGIGEKLFF | TGCGCCAGCAGCACGTCCGGCATTGGTGAAAAACTGTTTTTT
TRBJ2-7 | TRBV20-1 | many | NA | CSASDTMSYEQYF | TGCAGTGCTTCTGACACGATGTCCTACGAGCAGTACTTC
TRBJ2-3 | TRBV20-1 | many | TRBD2 | CSARSLTGTRTGTQYF | TGCAGTGCTAGATCCCTTACCGGGACTAGGACTGGTACGCAGTATTTT
TRBJ1-1 | TRBV20-1 | many | NA | CSATTAGLNTEAFF | TGCAGTGCTACGACCGCCGGGTTGAACACTGAAGCTTTCTTT
TRBJ2-4 | TRBV6-4 | many | NA | CASSDGGALREDKNIQYF | TGTGCCAGCAGTGACGGGGGGGCCCTGAGGGAGGACAAAAACATTCAGTACTTC
TRBJ1-5 | TRBV12-3/TRBV12-4 | many | TRBD1 | CASSFGQGKQPQHF | TGTGCCAGCAGTTTTGGACAGGGCAAGCAGCCCCAGCATTTT
TRBJ2-2 | TRBV7-8 | few | NA | CASSLLRVENTGELFF | TGTGCCAGCAGCTTACTCAGGGTTGAGAACACCGGGGAGCTGTTTTTT
TRBJ2-1 | TRBV7-2 | medium-sized | NA | CASSFTPAHEQFF | TGTGCCAGCAGCTTTACCCCCGCCCACGAGCAGTTCTTC
TRBJ2-7 | TRBV5-1 | many | NA | CASRAQGTAGYEQYF | TGCGCCAGCAGGGCCCAGGGGACCGCCGGCTACGAGCAGTACTTC
TRBJ2-3 | TRBV7-3 | many | NA | CASSLTPPGTQYF | TGTGCCAGCAGCTTAACCCCCCCGGGTACGCAGTATTTT
TRBJ2-7 | TRBV30 | many | TRBD2 | CAWSSGSSYEQYF | TGTGCCTGGTCTAGCGGAAGCTCCTACGAGCAGTACTTC
TRBJ1-4 | TRBV6-6 | many | NA | CASREVATNEKLFF | TGTGCCAGCAGGGAAGTTGCAACTAATGAAAAACTGTTTTTT
TRBJ2-6 | TRBV6-6 | many | NA | CASSYTGVGANVLTF | TGTGCCAGCAGCTACACGGGGGTTGGGGCCAACGTCCTGACTTTC
TRBJ2-3 | TRBV20-1 | many | TRBD2 | CSARDFQAGGDTQYF | TGCAGTGCTAGAGATTTTCAGGCGGGAGGGGATACGCAGTATTTT
TRBJ2-3 | TRBV15 | many | TRBD1 | CATSSIQGVADTQYF | TGTGCCACCAGCAGTATACAGGGGGTAGCAGATACGCAGTATTTT
TRBJ1-2 | TRBV20-1 | many | NA | CSARGPSGVGYTF | TGCAGTGCCCGCGGTCCCAGCGGGGTTGGCTACACCTTC
TRBJ2-3 | TRBV20-1 | medium-sized | TRBD2 | CSARREGRGTDTQYF | TGCAGTGCCAGACGGGAGGGCCGAGGCACAGATACGCAGTATTTT